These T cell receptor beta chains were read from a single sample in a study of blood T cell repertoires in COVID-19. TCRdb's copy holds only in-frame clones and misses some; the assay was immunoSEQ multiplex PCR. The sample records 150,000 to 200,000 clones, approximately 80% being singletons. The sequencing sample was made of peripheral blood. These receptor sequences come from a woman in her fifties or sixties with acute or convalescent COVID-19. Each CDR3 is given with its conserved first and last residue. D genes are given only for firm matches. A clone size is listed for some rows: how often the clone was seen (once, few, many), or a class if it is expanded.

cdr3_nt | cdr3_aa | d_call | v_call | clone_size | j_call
TGCGCCAGCAGCTATCAGGGTCCCTACGAGCAGTACTTC | CASSYQGPYEQYF | - | TRBV5-1 | - | TRBJ2-7
TGTGCCAGCAGCTTGAGACAGGGGGCACAGCCCCAGCATTTT | CASSLRQGAQPQHF | TRBD1 | TRBV5-6 | few | TRBJ1-5
TGTGCCAGTAGTATAGGCGGCCTTGGCCAAGAGACCCAGTACTTC | CASSIGGLGQETQYF | - | TRBV19 | - | TRBJ2-5
TGTGCCAGCAGCACAGGGGGCCAGGAGACCCAGTACTTC | CASSTGGQETQYF | TRBD1 | TRBV6-5 | once | TRBJ2-5
TGTGCCAGTAGTATCGAAGGGGGGGACCTTCTCCGGGCCACGCAGTATTTT | CASSIEGGDLLRATQYF | - | TRBV19 | - | TRBJ2-3
TGTGCCAGCAGTCCTAACCAGGGGCGTAATGGCTACACCTTC | CASSPNQGRNGYTF | - | TRBV2 | - | TRBJ1-2
TGTGCCAGCAGTTCCACGGTCCGGAACACTGAAGCTTTCTTT | CASSSTVRNTEAFF | - | TRBV6-2/TRBV6-3 | - | TRBJ1-1
TGTGCCAGCAGCAATGAGTCCTGGAATTCACCCCTCCACTTT | CASSNESWNSPLHF | - | TRBV21-1 | - | TRBJ1-6
TGTGCCAGCAGCCAAGGACAGGGACGAGGCGAGCAGTACTTC | CASSQGQGRGEQYF | TRBD1 | TRBV5-5 | - | TRBJ2-7
TGTGCCAGTAGCCCGGGACAGGGAGGCACAGATACGCAGTATTTT | CASSPGQGGTDTQYF | TRBD1 | TRBV19 | - | TRBJ2-3
TGTGCCAGTAGTATAATGAGACTAGGATCAGATACGCAGTATTTT | CASSIMRLGSDTQYF | - | TRBV19 | - | TRBJ2-3
TGTGCCAGCGGAGAAAGACAGGGCTCCTATAATTCACCCCTCCACTTT | CASGERQGSYNSPLHF | TRBD1 | TRBV27 | once | TRBJ1-6
TGTGCCAGTGCCCCAAGTGGGAGGGCTAACTATGGCTACACCTTC | CASAPSGRANYGYTF | - | TRBV19 | - | TRBJ1-2
TGTGCCAGCAGCTACCGGACAGGGGGTAATTCACCCCTCCACTTT | CASSYRTGGNSPLHF | TRBD1 | TRBV5-6 | - | TRBJ1-6
TGTGCCAGCAGCCACTTGGACAGGGCTGAGCAGTTCTTC | CASSHLDRAEQFF | TRBD1 | TRBV3-1/TRBV3-2 | - | TRBJ2-1
TGTGCCAGCTCCTTGAACGGGGGGGCCGAAGAGACCCAGTACTTC | CASSLNGGAEETQYF | TRBD2 | TRBV18 | - | TRBJ2-5
TGTGCCAGCAGTAAGACAGGGTCTTTGTACGAGCAGTACTTC | CASSKTGSLYEQYF | TRBD1 | TRBV6-2/TRBV6-3 | - | TRBJ2-7
TGCGCCAGCAGCTTGGGGGGAGGTGAGGAAAAACTGTTTTTT | CASSLGGGEEKLFF | - | TRBV5-1 | - | TRBJ1-4
TGTGCCAGCAGCTTCGGACAGGGGGCCGGGGAGCTGTTTTTT | CASSFGQGAGELFF | TRBD1 | TRBV5-4 | - | TRBJ2-2
TGTGCCACCAGTGGAGGCGGGGGGGCCTCCTACAATGAGCAGTTCTTC | CATSGGGGASYNEQFF | TRBD2 | TRBV24-1 | - | TRBJ2-1
TGTGCCAGCAGTTCCGGGACAGGGGCTGTAAATTCACCCCTCCACTTT | CASSSGTGAVNSPLHF | TRBD1 | TRBV6-5 | - | TRBJ1-6
TGTGCCAGCGGGGCGGATTCCTACGAGCAGTACTTC | CASGADSYEQYF | - | TRBV27 | - | TRBJ2-7
TGTGCCAGCAGCTGGGCAGGGGTCAATCAGCCCCAGCATTTT | CASSWAGVNQPQHF | - | TRBV7-2 | once | TRBJ1-5
TGTGCCAGCAGTTATCAGTACGAGCAGTACTTC | CASSYQYEQYF | - | TRBV6-5 | - | TRBJ2-7
TGTGCCAGCAGGGTAGACAACACAGATACGCAGTATTTT | CASRVDNTDTQYF | - | TRBV7-2 | - | TRBJ2-3